The 32 T cell receptor beta chains reported below all come from one sample, sequenced in a study of CD4+ T cells in melanoma. Sequencing was performed with immunoSEQ multiplex PCR; in TCRdb, only in-frame clones are kept and a portion is missing. The sample consists of 20,000 to 25,000 clones, about 77% of them appearing once. The receptors originated from a human donor with melanoma.

The J gene is TRBJ1-3, the V gene TRBV20-1; D uncertain. Germline-derived CDR1 and CDR2 are DFQATT and SNEGSKA (reference sequence). CDR3 length: 11 residues. In DNA, the CDR3 is TGCAGCCTGCCGTTCGGAAACACCATATATTTT. It codes for CSLPFGNTIYF.

The genes are TRBV6-6 and TRBJ2-1, with no clear D. V was clipped by 5 bases and J by 5 bases, with 7 bases between them. This CDR3 is built from 12 residues. From germline, CDR1 is MNHNY and CDR2 SVGAGI (reference sequence). The CDR3 sequence: CASSDNHNEQFF. CDR3 DNA: TGTGCCAGCAGTGACAACCACAATGAGCAGTTCTTC.

V usage is TRBV5-6 and J usage is TRBJ2-5, with TRBD1 matching 10 bases. Germline assignment: CDR1 SGHDT and CDR2 YYEEEE. The CDR3 has 13 amino acids. After removal of 3 bases from V and 5 bases from J, the junction contained 1 base not matched to a gene. The CDR3 bases are TGTGCCAGCAGCTGGACAGGGGGGGAGACCCAGTACTTC. Translated: CASSWTGGETQYF. Variable domain in full (rest from reference TRBV5-6 and TRBJ2-5): DAGVTQSPTHLIKTRGQQVTLRCSPKSGHDTVSWYQQALGQGPQFIFQYYEEEERQRGNFPDRFSGHQFPNYSSELNVNALLLGDSALYLCASSWTGGETQYFGPGTRLLVL.

This rearrangement joins TRBV7-2 to TRBJ1-2; unclear D gene. Deletions cut 1 base from V and 4 bases from J, with 16 bases between. CDR1 SGHTA and CDR2 FQGNSA come from the germline V gene. This CDR3 is built from 16 residues. Here the CDR3 DNA reads TGTGCCAGCAGCTTAGGGGGATCGGCCTACGGCTATGGCTACACCTTC. Protein product: CASSLGGSAYGYGYTF.

The CDR3 DNA reads TGTGCCAGCACTGGAGAGACCCAGTACTTC. This translates into CASTGETQYF. The chain combines TRBV6-1 with TRBJ2-5, with D hard to call. This CDR3 region has 10 residues. V was clipped by 7 bases and J by 4 bases, with 4 bases between them. Per germline, CDR1 MNHNS and CDR2 SASEGT.

V usage is TRBV18 and J usage is TRBJ2-1, with D maybe TRBD2 (6 bases). V lost 3 bases and J lost 8, with 14 bases in between. Germline lookup yields CDR1 KGHSH and CDR2 LQKENI. CDR3 length: 14 residues. Here the CDR3 DNA reads TGTGCCAGCTCACCCCTGACGGGGGTGGATGAGCAGTTCTTC. Its translation is CASSPLTGVDEQFF.

This clone was counted a single time. The rearrangement uses TRBV6-6 and TRBJ1-3, with D unclear. The CDR3 is made up of 16 amino acids. Germline values: CDR1 MNHNY, CDR2 SVGAGI (reference sequence). Trimming shortened V by 0 bases and J by 6 bases, and 15 bases separated the two germline ends. CDR3 sequence (DNA): TGTGCCAGCAGTTACTCGACATCCTCTCTGGTAAACACCATATATTTT. Translating it yields CASSYSTSSLVNTIYF.

The chain has TRBV9 and TRBJ1-1; possibly TRBD1 for D (6 bases). Trimming left V 3 bases short and J 5 bases short, with 17 bases between. Germline CDR1 and CDR2: SGDLS and YYNGEE. This CDR3 spans 15 amino acids. Here the CDR3 reads CASSAQQGIGTEAFF. CDR3 DNA: TGTGCCAGCAGCGCCCAACAGGGTATAGGGACTGAAGCTTTCTTT.

The rearrangement joins TRBV5-6 to TRBJ2-7; D is unresolved. The length of the CDR3 is 13 residues. Trimming cost V 4 bases and J 2 bases, with 10 bases left between them. The germline CDR1 and CDR2 sequences are SGHDT and YYEEEE. CDR3 residues: CASSQAPTYEQYF. CDR3 DNA: TGTGCCAGCAGCCAAGCTCCGACCTACGAGCAGTACTTC.

The chain links TRBV30 to TRBJ1-5; TRBD1 agrees at 12 bases. CDR1 and CDR2 (germline): GTSNPN, SVGIG (reference sequence). The V and J ends lost 5 bases and 7 bases, in that order; junction bases with no gene match: 12. The CDR3 spans 16 residues. The CDR3, as DNA: TGTGCCTGGGCCGGGACAGGGGGCAGGTTGGGGCAGCCCCAGCATTTT. Its translation: CAWAGTGGRLGQPQHF.

This clone was seen a single time. The chain is built from TRBV27 and TRBJ1-5; tentative D call: TRBD1 (5 bases). The CDR3 is made up of 18 amino acids. Germline loops: CDR1 MNHEY, CDR2 SMNVEV (reference sequence). Trimming took off 6 bases at V and 0 bases at J, with 21 bases between the two ends. CDR3 sequence reads: CASRPGPRIRYSNQPQHF. The CDR3 nucleotides read TGTGCCAGCAGGCCGGGGCCCAGGATCCGGTATAGCAATCAGCCCCAGCATTTT.

This clone appeared a few times. The chain couples TRBV30 to TRBJ2-1, with unresolved D. V was clipped by 4 bases and J by 4 bases, with 8 bases between them. CDR3 size: 12 residues. Germline assignment: CDR1 GTSNPN and CDR2 SVGIG (reference sequence). The CDR3 DNA is TGTGCCTGGAATAAAGGGTACAATGAGCAGTTCTTC. Translation gives CAWNKGYNEQFF.

This clone was recorded a few times. The chain employs TRBV29-1 and TRBJ2-3; 10 bases match TRBD1. CDR1 is SQVTM, CDR2 ANQGSEA, per germline. V lost 5 bases to trimming and J lost 2 bases; unmatched junction nucleotides: 7. The CDR3 is made up of 15 amino acids. Written as DNA, the CDR3 is TGCAGCGTTCCGGCGAGACAGGGGGCCACAGATACGCAGTATTTT. Translation gives CSVPARQGATDTQYF.

J is TRBJ1-1 and V is TRBV18; maybe TRBD1 (6 bases). The CDR3 has 17 amino acids. Germline V gives CDR1 KGHSH, CDR2 LQKENI. Trimming took 0 bases from V and 1 from J, leaving 15 bases between them. This CDR3 is CASSPPWGLRQNTEAFF. CDR3 DNA sequence: TGTGCCAGCTCACCACCTTGGGGGCTACGTCAGAACACTGAAGCTTTCTTT. The full variable domain, completed using reference TRBV18 and TRBJ1-1, is NAGVMQNPRHLVRRRGQEARLRCSPMKGHSHVYWYRQLPEEGLKFMVYLQKENIIDESGMPKERFSAEFPKEGPSILRIQQVVRGDSAAYFCASSPPWGLRQNTEAFFGQGTRLTVV.

The chain joins TRBV15 to TRBJ1-5; D is ambiguous. The CDR3 runs to 15 residues. Germline CDR1 reads LNHNV; CDR2 reads YYDKDF (reference sequence). The germline V and J ends were trimmed by 1 base and 7 bases, with 14 bases remaining between them. The CDR3 reads CATSRGTAGSQPQHF. The DNA for the CDR3 is TGTGCCACCAGCAGAGGAACGGCGGGGAGCCAGCCCCAGCATTTT.

The rearrangement uses TRBV18 and TRBJ2-1, with a possible D match to TRBD1 (6 bases). The CDR3 has 13 amino acids. Between the trimmed V and J ends, which lost 2 bases and 5 bases, there was a span of 7 bases. Germline values: CDR1 KGHSH, CDR2 LQKENI. The CDR3 DNA reads as TGTGCCAGCTCACCAGGGGGCCACAATGAGCAGTTCTTC. It yields the protein CASSPGGHNEQFF. Filled out from reference TRBV18 and TRBJ2-1, the complete variable domain reads NAGVMQNPRHLVRRRGQEARLRCSPMKGHSHVYWYRQLPEEGLKFMVYLQKENIIDESGMPKERFSAEFPKEGPSILRIQQVVRGDSAAYFCASSPGGHNEQFFGPGTRLTVL.

The chain combines TRBV5-1 with TRBJ1-1; D may be TRBD1 (5 bases). CDR1 and CDR2 from the germline V gene are SGHRS and YFSETQ. The CDR3 is made up of 13 amino acids. The V and J ends lost 1 base and 1 base respectively, with 5 bases between them. The CDR3 bases are TGCGCCAGCAGCTTGACAGGGAACACTGAAGCTTTCTTT. Protein sequence: CASSLTGNTEAFF.

The chain carries TRBV5-1 and TRBJ1-6; D gene uncertain. The CDR3 runs 13 residues. Deletions cut 0 bases from V and 8 bases from J, with 6 bases between. Germline V CDR1 and CDR2: SGHRS, YFSETQ. The CDR3 DNA reads TGCGCCAGCAGCTTGGAGACGTATTCACCCCTCCACTTT. This translates into CASSLETYSPLHF. Supplemented by reference TRBV5-1 and TRBJ1-6, the full variable domain reads KAGVTQTPRYLIKTRGQQVTLSCSPISGHRSVSWYQQTPGQGLQFLFEYFSETQRNKGNFPGRFSGRQFSNSRSEMNVSTLELGDSALYLCASSLETYSPLHFGNGTRLTVT.

The chain joins TRBV19 to TRBJ2-2; TRBD2 aligns across 11 bases. The CDR3 runs 18 residues. The V gene end was trimmed by 0 bases and the J gene end by 5 bases; junction bases not matched to a gene: 8. CDR1 is LNHDA and CDR2 is SQIVND in the germline V gene (reference sequence). The CDR3 protein is CASSIDILAGGGTGELFF. Here the CDR3 DNA reads TGTGCCAGTAGTATAGACATCCTAGCGGGGGGTGGAACCGGGGAGCTGTTTTTT.

The chain joins TRBV27 to TRBJ2-1; 7 bases match TRBD2. After removal of 3 bases from V and 10 bases from J, the junction contained 6 bases not matched to a gene. The CDR3 has 13 amino acids. Germline CDR1 reads MNHEY; CDR2 reads SMNVEV (reference sequence). The chain's CDR3 is CASSLRASGEQFF. The CDR3 bases are TGTGCCAGCAGTTTGCGGGCTAGCGGAGAGCAGTTCTTC.

The V and J genes are TRBV9 and TRBJ2-5, with D possibly being TRBD2 (7 bases). V was trimmed by 0 bases and J by 7 bases, leaving 19 bases between them. The CDR3 totals 16 residues. CDR1 SGDLS and CDR2 YYNGEE come from the germline V gene. CDR3 loop: CASSVGGRRGHGTQYF. CDR3 DNA sequence: TGTGCCAGCAGCGTAGGAGGGCGGCGGGGGCATGGGACCCAGTACTTC.

On this clone: One junction end disagrees with the germline gene, perhaps due to a read error. The chain uses TRBV5-4 and TRBJ2-4, with TRBD2 matching 13 bases. The CDR3 runs to 13 residues. The germline CDR1 and CDR2 sequences are SGHNT and YYREEE (reference sequence). In DNA, the CDR3 is TGTGCCAGCAGCGCCCAGACTAGCGGGGGGTGGAACTTC. Its translation: CASSAQTSGGWNF. Based on the CDR3 plus reference TRBV5-4 and TRBJ2-4, the full variable domain is ETGVTQSPTHLIKTRGQQVTLRCSSQSGHNTVSWYQQALGQGPQFIFQYYREEENGRGNFPPRFSGLQFPNYSSELNVNALELDDSALYLCASSAQTSGGWNFGAGTRLSVL.

The chain is built from TRBV6-1 and TRBJ2-3, with 8 positions matching TRBD1. CDR1 is MNHNS, CDR2 SASEGT, per germline. The CDR3 loop spans 15 amino acids. The V gene end was trimmed by 6 bases and the J gene end by 5 bases; junction bases not matched to a gene: 10. DNA of the CDR3: TGTGCCAGCAGCCCTCAGGGGGCTCTGGGAGATACGCAGTATTTT. Its protein is CASSPQGALGDTQYF.

This clone has a handful of counts. This rearrangement joins TRBV4-1 to TRBJ2-1; no clear D gene. Germline CDR1 reads MGHRA; CDR2 reads YSYEKL. Between the trimmed V and J ends, which lost 6 bases and 4 bases, there was a span of 10 bases. This CDR3 has 13 amino acids. Here the CDR3 DNA reads TGCGCCAGCAGACTCGACCTATACAATGAGCAGTTCTTC. Its protein product is CASRLDLYNEQFF.

The chain combines TRBV9 with TRBJ1-2; unclear D gene. V was cut by 0 bases and J by 4 bases, with 10 bases left in between. The germline V gene has CDR1 SGDLS and CDR2 YYNGEE. The CDR3 is made up of 14 amino acids. DNA of the CDR3: TGTGCCAGCAGCGTAGGTTCGGGAACCTATGGCTACACCTTC. This codes for CASSVGSGTYGYTF.

The chain carries TRBV2 and TRBJ2-7, with TRBD1 as a possible D gene (5 bases). The V end was cut by 10 bases, the J end by 3 bases, with 13 bases between. CDR1 and CDR2 from the germline V gene are SNHLY and FYNNEI. CDR3 length equals 12 residues. The CDR3 nucleotides read TGTGCCAACCTGGACATAGGCTACGAGCAGTACTTC. It encodes CANLDIGYEQYF.

The chain links TRBV5-5 to TRBJ1-6; the D gene is possibly TRBD1 (6 bases). V lost 0 bases and J lost 8, with 18 bases in between. The germline gives CDR1 SGHKS, CDR2 YYEKEE (reference sequence). The CDR3 is 17 amino acids. The CDR3: CASSLVPSQGRDSPLHF. CDR3 DNA sequence: TGTGCCAGCAGCTTGGTCCCATCGCAGGGGCGTGATTCACCCCTCCACTTT. Full variable domain (remainder filled in from reference TRBV5-5 and TRBJ1-6): DAGVTQSPTHLIKTRGQQVTLRCSPISGHKSVSWYQQVLGQGPQFIFQYYEKEERGRGNFPDRFSARQFPNYSSELNVNALLLGDSALYLCASSLVPSQGRDSPLHFGNGTRLTVT.

V gene TRBV6-1 combines with J gene TRBJ2-7; 8 nucleotides line up with TRBD1. This CDR3 spans 13 amino acids. CDR1 and CDR2 (germline): MNHNS, SASEGT. V lost 2 bases and J lost 6; bases outside the gene matches: 3. CDR3 nucleotide sequence: TGTGCCAGCAGTGAACGACAGGGGAGCGAGCAGTACTTC. Protein product: CASSERQGSEQYF.

The chain carries TRBV5-4 and TRBJ2-5; 8 bases are a match to TRBD2. The CDR3 contains 16 residues. Per the germline V gene, CDR1 is SGHNT and CDR2 is YYREEE (reference sequence). With 4 bases clipped from V and 5 bases from J, the junction kept 13 bases outside the gene matches. The CDR3 region is CASSLRTSPGKETQYF. CDR3 bases: TGTGCCAGCAGCCTTAGGACTAGCCCGGGGAAGGAGACCCAGTACTTC.

The CDR3 spells CASSYDRSQNYGYTF. The CDR3 DNA is TGTGCCAGCAGCTATGACAGGAGCCAAAACTATGGCTACACCTTC. This chain links TRBV5-8 with TRBJ1-2, with D tentatively TRBD1 (6 bases). This CDR3 has 15 amino acids. The V and J ends lost 3 bases and 2 bases respectively, with 14 bases between them. Looked up from germline, CDR1 is SGHTS and CDR2 is YDEGEE.

This clone was observed a handful of times. V is TRBV28 and J is TRBJ2-3, with TRBD2 matching over 10 bases. Germline V gene lookup returns CDR1 MDHEN and CDR2 SYDVKM. CDR3 size: 16 residues. After removal of 4 bases from V and 0 bases from J, the junction contained 4 bases not matched to a gene. The CDR3 coding sequence is TGTGCCAGCAGTTCCGCTAGCGGGGGCAGCACAGATACGCAGTATTTT. Translated, it gives CASSSASGGSTDTQYF.

V and J are TRBV30 and TRBJ1-1; D is unclear. The germline CDR1 and CDR2 sequences are GTSNPN and SVGIG (reference sequence). V lost 8 bases to trimming and J lost 0 bases, with 10 bases between them. This CDR3 has 12 residues. CDR3 residues: CARQGMNTEAFF. The DNA of the CDR3 is TGTGCCCGTCAAGGGATGAACACTGAAGCTTTCTTT.